This TCR beta chain was captured by sequencing in a study of cytomegalovirus exposure and HLA in healthy donors. Assay used: immunoSEQ multiplex PCR; TCRdb lists only in-frame clones, some missing. The sample has roughly 59,000 clones, more than 85% seen once. This CDR3 region has 12 residues. Per the germline V gene, CDR1 is SQVTM and CDR2 is ANQGSEA. Unmatched junction bases numbered 7, after V lost 5 bases and J lost 9 bases. This receptor was obtained from a man younger than 35 in good health and CMV-seropositive. The chain joins TRBV29-1 to TRBJ2-7; 10 bases map to TRBD2. The sample was PBMCs. CDR3 coding DNA: TGCAGCGTTCGGACTAGCGGCTCGGGGCAGTACTTC. It is translated as CSVRTSGSGQYF.